This TCR beta chain derives from a study of T-cell memory formation after mild COVID-19. Whole-study findings and limits: Nothing confirmed that second-wave clones peaking on day 37 were specific for SARS-CoV-2. Pre-infection memory harbored some responding clones, suggesting cross-reactive memory joined. CD4+ clones that contracted lay mainly in CM and EM; CD8+ ones lay in EMRA.

The CDR3 covers 14 residues. The J segment lost 6 bases and the V segment lost 1 base, leaving 6 bases of the junction unmatched. Details on this clonotype: What it binds is not known.

From 5'RACE with constant-segment primers came TCR alpha and TCR beta cDNA libraries that carried sample barcodes and UMIs. TCRdb reprocessed the 5' RACE reads via MiXCR and lists one record per CDR3 protein. The sample has nearly 200,000 distinct CDR3 sequences, 15% to 20% seen once. The receptor was derived from an adult woman who had mild COVID-19 (a few samples of this study predate the infection). Cell type and time point are not known. The sample taken for sequencing was PBMCs or a T cell subset sorted from them (not recorded which). This chain connects TRBV12-3 or TRBV12-4 to TRBJ2-7; TRBD1 agrees at 7 bases. CDR3 in amino acids: CASSLEGQTGEQYF. The CDR3 DNA reads TGTGCCAGCAGTTTAGAGGGACAGACCGGCGAGCAGTACTTC.